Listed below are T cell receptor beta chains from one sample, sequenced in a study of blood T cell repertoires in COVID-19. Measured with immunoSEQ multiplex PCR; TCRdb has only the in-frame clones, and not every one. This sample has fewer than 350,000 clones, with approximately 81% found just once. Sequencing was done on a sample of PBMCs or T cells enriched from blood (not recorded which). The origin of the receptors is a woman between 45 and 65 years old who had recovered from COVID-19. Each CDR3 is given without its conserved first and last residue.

ASSFRDRPNYGYT,TRBV7-2,TRBJ1-2
ASSLYGGELF,TRBV7-2,TRBJ2-2
ASSLFAGGGPQETQY,TRBV5-6,TRBJ2-5
ASSPRQTGLSGNTIY,TRBV18,TRBJ1-3
ASSRTARTNYGYT,TRBV3-1/TRBV3-2,TRBJ1-2
ASSQDQGETGEYEQY,TRBV4-1,TRBJ2-7
ASSIVQYSGQGYTEAF,TRBV11-2,TRBJ1-1
ASSYPNFGGFGYGYT,TRBV6-2/TRBV6-3,TRBJ1-2
ASSLYRGGYEQY,TRBV7-8,TRBJ2-7
ASSIRPSGVTDTQY,TRBV19,TRBJ2-3
ASRGPIYNEQF,TRBV11-1,TRBJ2-1
ASSLSFGNTEAF,TRBV27,TRBJ1-1